Presented here are 22 T cell receptor beta chains from one specimen sequenced in a study of cytomegalovirus exposure and HLA in healthy donors. The PCR had 60 Vbeta and 13 Jbeta primers. TCRdb keeps only in-frame clones here, not all; method: immunoSEQ multiplex PCR. The profile shows around 130,000 clones, 75% to 90% of them singletons. Sequenced material: PBMCs. Source of these receptors: a female donor in good health and CMV-seronegative.

This chain uses TRBV5-1 with TRBJ2-3; a weak D match, TRBD1 (7 bases). Trimming cost V 3 bases and J 4 bases, with 15 bases left between them. Germline CDR1 and CDR2: SGHRS and YFSETQ. The CDR3 contains 15 residues. The CDR3 DNA reads TGCGCCAGCAGCTCAGGGGGGCGGGAAGCAGATACGCAGTATTTT. It codes for CASSSGGREADTQYF.

The CDR3 coding sequence is TGTGCCAGCAGCCTACTGGGCTCCGGCGGGCTGAACACCGGGGAGCTGTTTTTT. Translated: CASSLLGSGGLNTGELFF. The chain employs TRBV4-2 and TRBJ2-2, with D possibly being TRBD2 (5 bases). V was pared by 4 bases and J by 1 base, with 19 bases between. This CDR3 is 18 amino acids long. Germline V lookup: CDR1 LGHNA, CDR2 YNFKEQ.

The CDR3 nucleotides read TGCGCCAGCAGCCCCGGGACTAGCGGGAGACCAGAGACCCAGTACTTC. It translates to CASSPGTSGRPETQYF. The rearrangement links TRBV5-1 to TRBJ2-5, with 14 bases matching TRBD2. Germline lookup yields CDR1 SGHRS and CDR2 YFSETQ. Trimming at V came to 4 bases and at J to 4 bases, leaving 6 bases not matched to a gene. This CDR3 contains 16 residues.

The V call is TRBV19, the J call TRBJ2-7; D is ambiguous. This CDR3 has 13 residues. With 1 base removed from V and 0 bases from J, the gap between germline ends came to 4 bases. Looked up from germline, CDR1 is LNHDA and CDR2 is SQIVND (reference sequence). The chain's CDR3 is CASSIVFSYEQYF. The CDR3 DNA reads TGTGCCAGTAGTATAGTCTTCTCCTACGAGCAGTACTTC.

This chain joins TRBV6-1 and TRBJ1-1; the D is unclear. With 6 bases removed from V and 3 bases from J, the gap between germline ends came to 17 bases. Looked up from germline, CDR1 is MNHNS and CDR2 is SASEGT. This CDR3 is built from 15 residues. CDR3 sequence: CASRRKRGGYTEAFF. CDR3 sequence (DNA): TGTGCCAGCAGAAGAAAGAGAGGAGGGTACACTGAAGCTTTCTTT.

The V call is TRBV6-1, the J call TRBJ2-3; a weak D match, TRBD2 (6 bases). The germline gives CDR1 MNHNS, CDR2 SASEGT. The CDR3 totals 15 residues. V shed 1 base and J shed 0 bases, with 8 bases lying between them. CDR3 nucleotides: TGTGCCAGCAGTGAAGAGGGGACTAGCACAGATACGCAGTATTTT. Its protein is CASSEEGTSTDTQYF.

The V gene is TRBV9, the J gene TRBJ2-5, with D tentatively TRBD1 (6 bases). There are 16 residues in the CDR3. Trimming took off 0 bases at V and 2 bases at J, with 14 bases between the two ends. CDR1 is SGDLS, CDR2 YYNGEE, per germline. The CDR3 protein is CASSVATGQIQETQYF. CDR3 sequence (DNA): TGTGCCAGCAGCGTAGCTACGGGACAAATTCAAGAGACCCAGTACTTC.

This chain joins TRBV11-1 and TRBJ1-4, with D unclear. V shed 5 bases and J shed 5 bases, with 21 bases lying between them. The germline V gene encodes CDR1 SGHAT and CDR2 FQDESV (reference sequence). The CDR3 spans 17 residues. In DNA, the CDR3 is TGTGCCAGCAGCCCTGTGGAGGGCGCTCAACGGAATGAAAAACTGTTTTTT. Translation gives CASSPVEGAQRNEKLFF.

The DNA of the CDR3 is TGTGCCAGCAGTTTCGGGGCTAGCGGGAATAATGAGCAGTTCTTC. Its protein is CASSFGASGNNEQFF. The J gene is TRBJ2-1, the V gene TRBV27; 9 nucleotides agree with TRBD2. The CDR3 runs to 15 residues. Unmatched junction bases numbered 7, after V lost 3 bases and J lost 7 bases. Germline V CDR1 and CDR2: MNHEY, SMNVEV (reference sequence).

This clone was detected a few times. The chain uses TRBV11-2 and TRBJ2-7, with D hard to call. V dropped 0 bases and J dropped 9 bases, with 9 bases sitting between them. CDR1 is SGHAT, CDR2 FQNNGV, per germline. This CDR3 is built from 12 residues. In DNA form, the CDR3 reads TGTGCCAGCAGCTTAGAGGCAGGCCTGCAGTACTTC. Translation gives CASSLEAGLQYF.

This clone was detected only once. The chain recombines TRBV5-1 with TRBJ2-2; 9 positions agree with TRBD1. V was clipped by 0 bases and J by 7 bases; unmatched bases: 4. Germline values: CDR1 SGHRS, CDR2 YFSETQ. The length of the CDR3 is 15 residues. CDR3 residues: CASSLVGTGLGELFF. The CDR3 nucleotides are TGCGCCAGCAGCTTGGTAGGGACAGGGCTCGGGGAGCTGTTTTTT.

Turning to this clone: At one end the junction does not follow the germline gene, possibly because of a read error. The V gene is TRBV7-2, the J gene TRBJ2-7; 11 nucleotides line up with TRBD1. The germline gives CDR1 SGHTA, CDR2 FQGNSA. The CDR3 runs to 16 residues. DNA of the CDR3: TGTGACAGCAGCTTACGATCGGGACAGGGGGCCTACGAGCAGTACTTC. This translates into CDSSLRSGQGAYEQYF.

This chain connects TRBV5-4 to TRBJ2-1; no clear D gene. Germline assignment: CDR1 SGHNT and CDR2 YYREEE (reference sequence). Between the trimmed V and J ends, which lost 0 bases and 0 bases, there was a span of 13 bases. This CDR3 is built from 17 residues. Here the CDR3 reads CASSLDLLESSYNEQFF. The CDR3 DNA reads TGTGCCAGCAGCTTGGACCTACTCGAAAGCTCCTACAATGAGCAGTTCTTC.

This clone has a single count. The chain is built from TRBV5-6 and TRBJ1-5; a weak D match, TRBD1 (6 bases). Trimming left V 1 base short and J 0 bases short, with 17 bases between. Germline assignment: CDR1 SGHDT and CDR2 YYEEEE. CDR3 size: 18 residues. The CDR3 sequence is CASSLNGYRVDSNQPQHF. The CDR3 DNA sequence: TGTGCCAGCAGCTTGAATGGGTACAGGGTGGATAGCAATCAGCCCCAGCATTTT.

About this clone itself: The junction differs from germline at one of its ends, possibly a read error. CDR3 sequence (DNA): TGTGCCAGCAGCTTAACACGGTCTAACTATGGTTACACCTTC. It encodes CASSLTRSNYGYTF. The V call is TRBV5-4, the J call TRBJ1-2; no clear D gene. The CDR3 sequence is 14 residues long. Per germline, CDR1 SGHNT and CDR2 YYREEE (reference sequence).

The rearrangement links TRBV30 to TRBJ1-2; D gene unclear. V shed 3 bases and J shed 2 bases, with 10 bases lying between them. There are 13 residues in the CDR3. Germline V gene data show CDR1 as GTSNPN and CDR2 as SVGIG (reference sequence). CDR3 sequence: CAWRSRGNYGYTF. DNA of the CDR3: TGTGCCTGGAGAAGTCGAGGGAACTATGGCTACACCTTC.

The chain has TRBV6-6 and TRBJ1-2, with D unclear. With 2 bases removed from V and 6 bases from J, the gap between germline ends came to 7 bases. The CDR3 consists of 12 residues. CDR1 is MNHNY and CDR2 is SVGAGI in the germline V gene (reference sequence). The CDR3 DNA reads as TGTGCCAGCAGTTACAGCGGAAATGGCTACACCTTC. It codes for CASSYSGNGYTF.

The chain uses TRBV15 and TRBJ1-1, with a weak D call TRBD1 (5 bases). The CDR3 sequence is 19 residues long. Germline V gives CDR1 LNHNV, CDR2 YYDKDF (reference sequence). Trimming left V 5 bases short and J 1 base short, with 26 bases between. The CDR3, as DNA: TGTGCCACCAGCGGAACCGCGTTGACCCCCCCTACAGGGAACACTGAAGCTTTCTTT. Its translation is CATSGTALTPPTGNTEAFF.

This clone was seen only a few times. V usage is TRBV5-1 and J usage is TRBJ2-7, with D hard to call. The CDR3 spans 18 residues. Trimming stripped 5 bases from V and 2 bases from J, with 26 bases between. The germline gives CDR1 SGHRS, CDR2 YFSETQ. CDR3 coding DNA: TGCGCCAGCAGTGAATTACCCTGGGCCCCCGCCCGGACCTACGAGCAGTACTTC. Protein product: CASSELPWAPARTYEQYF.

V usage is TRBV15 and J usage is TRBJ1-5; TRBD1 matches 12 bases. V gave up 0 bases and J gave up 16 bases; unmatched junction bases: 10. This CDR3 is built from 15 residues. Germline V gives CDR1 LNHNV, CDR2 YYDKDF (reference sequence). The chain's CDR3 is CATSRDWDRGPPAHF. In DNA form, the CDR3 reads TGTGCCACCAGCAGAGATTGGGACAGGGGGCCGCCCGCTCATTTT.

The chain has TRBV7-9 and TRBJ2-7, with 7 positions matching TRBD2. Germline CDR1 SEHNR, CDR2 FQNEAQ (reference sequence). Trimming removed 3 bases from V and 2 bases from J; junction bases left unmatched: 10. CDR3 length equals 16 residues. CDR3 nucleotides: TGTGCCAGCAGCTTCTCGCCTAGCGGAGTAGCCTACGAGCAGTACTTC. Amino acids: CASSFSPSGVAYEQYF.

The chain combines TRBV9 with TRBJ2-1, with TRBD1 matching over 7 bases. V was clipped by 3 bases and J by 0 bases; unmatched bases: 9. CDR3 length: 17 amino acids. Germline CDR1 SGDLS, CDR2 YYNGEE. The CDR3 is CASSARGQSSSYNEQFF. The CDR3 coding sequence is TGTGCCAGCAGCGCCAGGGGACAGTCCAGCTCCTACAATGAGCAGTTCTTC. The full variable domain, rest sourced from reference TRBV9 and TRBJ2-1, is DSGVTQTPKHLITATGQRVTLRCSPRSGDLSVYWYQQSLDQGLQFLIQYYNGEERAKGNILERFSAQQFPDLHSELNLSSLELGDSALYFCASSARGQSSSYNEQFFGPGTRLTVL.